This T cell receptor beta chain originates from a study of blood T cells in healthy people across ages (dated by TCRdb to 2013 to 2016). For context, the study as a whole: In model experiments, roughly one uniquely barcoded TCR beta cDNA molecule per two T cells was captured by template switching. To track age-related changes in TCR beta repertoire diversity, the study relied on deep sequencing normalized with unique cDNA molecular identifiers. The donors were split into four age groups: young (average 16 years), middle-aged (about 40), aged (approximately 60) and long-lived (about 82). To avoid experimental bias, donors of different ages were spread randomly across the sequencing lanes. Using the same blood draw, the study looked at two additional independent replicas of 1 million unique cDNA reads for two donors, one aged 18 to 30 and the other aged 80 or older.

Details on this clonotype: Its antigen target is currently unknown. Base qualities were left out, and no much larger clone turns up one base away.

V is clipped by 8 bases and J by 5 bases, and the sequence between their germline boundaries is 23 bases long. The CDR1 and CDR2 encoded by the germline V gene (reference sequence) are DFQATT and SNEGSKA. Including the terminal cysteine and phenylalanine, the CDR3 comprises 15 residues. The only DNA kept is the CDR3, 45 bases in frame from the first base. Systemically healthy Caucasian individuals from Russia, approximately 39 in total and aged roughly 6 to 95 years, were included as donors. Around 10 milliliters of peripheral blood were collected from each donor into EDTA-treated Vacutainer tubes. Ficoll-Paque density-gradient centrifugation was used to isolate PBMCs, with at least 6 million obtained per sample. Trizol reagent was used to extract total RNA from PBMCs, with at least 5 micrograms per sample. Naive CD45RAhigh/CD27high T cell percentages were measured by flow cytometry on a PBMC aliquot from every donor.

General conclusions and limits of the study: Estimates of total diversity based on one million sequenced T cells were regarded as lower bounds and as underestimates. The long-lived group showed more naive CD4+ T cells, fewer expanded clones and increased TCR diversity than the aged group, suggesting age selection. As age increased, observed TCR beta diversity per million T cells dropped in a roughly linear way, and a significant reduction was already evident by age 40. Because the CMV infection status of the donors was unknown, age-related changes in expanded clonotypes may potentially have been confounded. The percentage of naive T cells measured by flow cytometry correlated strongly with observed TCR beta diversity. Conclusive comparison of naive and antigen-experienced compartments was prevented by the profiling of bulk unsorted PBMCs.

Library preparation was by 5' RACE. Sequenced on an Illumina HiSeq 2500. A second roughly 6 to 11 cycle PCR used a sample-barcoded 5' primer and a J-beta primer mix. Each TCR beta cDNA molecule received a unique molecular identifier from a template-switch 5' adaptor carrying 12 random nucleotides. Each sample yielded at least 2.5 million CDR3-containing paired-end reads. First-strand cDNA synthesis was performed from all RNA using the Mint cDNA synthesis kit, with priming by a TRBC-specific oligonucleotide. After uracil-DNA glycosylase treatment, a first 18-cycle PCR used universal primers M1SS and BC2_uni_R on all cDNA. The source study handled its data this way. Each sample was normalized by randomly selecting 1 million high-quality reads, each carrying a distinct molecular identifier. Instead of being binned into consensus sequences, reads that shared molecular identifiers were thrown out. MiTCR, run with a Q25 quality threshold and the strictest error-elimination algorithm, handled CDR3 identification, clonotype clustering and error correction. A nonparametric unseen species model using Euler transformation provided a lower-bound estimate of total TCR beta diversity. TCRdb redid the processing of the public reads, applying fastp at Q25 and MiXCR, and retained in-frame beta chains. For every CDR3 protein sequence, its rows merge into one entry that carries the most common genes and DNA. It is TCRdb's table, rather than the study itself, that gives the V and J calls and clone size. This sample lists around 1.5 million distinct CDR3 sequences; approximately 59% were detected once. The top ten hold approximately 7% of the sample.

This clonotype originated in a young man in good health. The material sequenced was blood. The chain is made from TRBV20-1 and TRBJ2-3; a tentative D call is TRBD2 (6 bases match). The CDR3 corresponds to CSTTKEGAMIDTQYF. The DNA sequence reads TGCAGTACGACCAAGGAGGGAGCAATGATAGATACGCAGTATTTT.